This T cell receptor beta chain was identified during a study of blood T cell repertoires in COVID-19. CDR1 is LNHDA and CDR2 is SQIVND in the germline V gene (reference sequence). The CDR3 extends over 15 amino acids. The V end was cut by 3 bases, the J end by 4 bases, with 15 bases between. Method: immunoSEQ multiplex PCR; TCRdb's copy keeps in-frame clones and lacks some. The sample lists 50,000 to 70,000 clones; 70% to 90% were seen once. This TCR derives from a man between 50 and 59 years old with active COVID-19. Sequencing was carried out using peripheral blood. The V gene is TRBV19, the J gene TRBJ1-2, with a possible D match to TRBD1 (5 bases). CDR3 protein: CASSIWSRDAYGYTF. The CDR3 coding sequence is TGTGCCAGTAGTATCTGGAGCAGGGATGCCTATGGCTACACCTTC.